This record covers a single TCR beta chain. The data derive from a study of blood T cell repertoires in COVID-19. Study-level information: There were acute and convalescent COVID-19 samples, and they came from the United States, Italy and Spain. The cDNA or gDNA used as material had been derived from T cells, B-cell-depleted T cells, or PBMCs.

The CDR3 has 15 residues. Germline CDR1 reads KGHSH; CDR2 reads LQKENI. Trimming took 6 bases from V and 3 from J; bases not matched to a gene: 5. In the study's own analysis: Quantification of nucleated cells was approximated via reference gene primer amplification. Measured with immunoSEQ multiplex PCR; TCRdb has only the in-frame clones, and not every one. V and J calls and clone size are given by that table; D and trimming were obtained from the DNA. The data contain about 33,000 clones, roughly 84% of them singletons. The sample consisted of peripheral blood. The receptor comes from a human donor in a cohort sampled during active COVID-19. J is TRBJ1-4 and V is TRBV18, with TRBD1 identical over 9 bases. CDR3 nucleotide sequence: TGTGCCAGCTCCCGGGACAGGGCTGCTAATGAAAAACTGTTTTTT. This sequence encodes CASSRDRAANEKLFF.